The 15 T cell receptor beta chains below come from one sample, sequenced in a study of blood T cell repertoires in COVID-19. This table comes from immunoSEQ multiplex PCR, and its TCRdb copy is limited to in-frame clones, with some not included. Of 45,000 to 55,000 clones in the sample, roughly 88% were seen once. Sequenced material: peripheral blood. These receptors were collected from a human donor in a cohort sampled during active COVID-19.

This clone was observed a handful of times. The chain employs TRBV6-6 and TRBJ1-5; no clear D. The CDR3 has 13 residues. V gave up 2 bases and J gave up 1 base, with 3 bases separating them. Germline CDR1 is MNHNY and CDR2 is SVGAGI (reference sequence). CDR3 nucleotides: TGTGCCAGCAGTTACCAGAGCAATCAGCCCCAGCATTTT. The encoded protein is CASSYQSNQPQHF.

The rearrangement links TRBV2 to TRBJ1-2; 10 nucleotides line up with TRBD1. V dropped 5 bases and J dropped 8; count of bases not matched to a gene: 14. The germline gives CDR1 SNHLY, CDR2 FYNNEI. The CDR3 totals 16 residues. The CDR3 DNA reads as TGTGCCAGCAGTACCTTACCGGGACAGGGGAGAGGGGGCTACACCTTC. Residues: CASSTLPGQGRGGYTF.

The chain has TRBV7-9 and TRBJ2-2, with D hard to call. The germline V and J ends were trimmed by 3 bases and 1 base, with 9 bases remaining between them. CDR3 length: 15 amino acids. Germline V CDR1 and CDR2: SEHNR, FQNEAQ (reference sequence). The CDR3 region is CASSFISMNTGELFF. CDR3 DNA sequence: TGTGCCAGCAGCTTTATCAGTATGAACACCGGGGAGCTGTTTTTT.

The rearrangement uses TRBV18 and TRBJ2-7, with 8 bases fitting TRBD2. CDR3 size: 15 residues. The V and J ends lost 0 bases and 0 bases, in that order; junction bases with no gene match: 1. CDR1 and CDR2 (germline): KGHSH, LQKENI. The CDR3 loop reads CASSPPLAASYEQYF. CDR3 DNA: TGTGCCAGCTCACCACCACTAGCGGCCTCCTACGAGCAGTACTTC.

The chain links TRBV19 to TRBJ2-1, with 9 bases matching TRBD2. This CDR3 has 14 amino acids. Germline CDR1 is LNHDA and CDR2 is SQIVND (reference sequence). J was trimmed by 6 bases and V by 5 bases; bases with no gene match: 5. The CDR3 loop reads CASSSGLASNEQFF. CDR3 sequence (DNA): TGTGCCAGTAGTTCCGGACTAGCGTCCAATGAGCAGTTCTTC. Full variable domain (rest looked up from reference TRBV19 and TRBJ2-1): DGGITQSPKYLFRKEGQNVTLSCEQNLNHDAMYWYRQDPGQGLRLIYYSQIVNDFQKGDIAEGYSVSREKKESFPLTVTSAQKNPTAFYLCASSSGLASNEQFFGPGTRLTVL.

V and J are TRBV11-2 and TRBJ1-3; 8 bases are shared with TRBD1. Looked up from germline, CDR1 is SGHAT and CDR2 is FQNNGV. V trimming: 4 bases; J trimming: 4 bases; junction bases outside the gene matches: 18. CDR3 length equals 19 residues. CDR3 coding DNA: TGTGCCAGCAGCTCAAGCACAACCACAGGGGGAACGGGCGGAAACACCATATATTTT. Amino acid sequence: CASSSSTTTGGTGGNTIYF.

The chain couples TRBV7-9 to TRBJ1-2; TRBD1 is a possible D gene (6 bases). Trimming removed 5 bases at V and 8 bases at J, with 18 bases between. There are 14 residues in the CDR3. CDR1 is SEHNR, CDR2 FQNEAQ, per germline (reference sequence). The CDR3, as DNA: TGTGCCAGCAGCCCCCGGGGGGGCGGACAGGGCTACACCTTC. Protein: CASSPRGGGQGYTF.

This chain uses TRBV5-4 with TRBJ2-5; D is unresolved. The length of the CDR3 is 13 residues. CDR1 is SGHNT, CDR2 YYREEE, per germline (reference sequence). V shed 5 bases and J shed 4 bases, with 12 bases lying between them. CDR3 DNA: TGTGCCAGCAGTCCTAGGCTGTCAGAGACCCAGTACTTC. Translating it yields CASSPRLSETQYF. Variable domain in full (rest from reference TRBV5-4 and TRBJ2-5): ETGVTQSPTHLIKTRGQQVTLRCSSQSGHNTVSWYQQALGQGPQFIFQYYREEENGRGNFPPRFSGLQFPNYSSELNVNALELDDSALYLCASSPRLSETQYFGPGTRLLVL.

CDR3 loop: CASSEFPRANDYGYTF. Here the CDR3 DNA reads TGTGCCAGCAGTGAATTCCCCAGGGCCAACGACTATGGCTACACCTTC. The chain is built from TRBV2 and TRBJ1-2; the D gene is possibly TRBD1 (5 bases). Trimming stripped 2 bases from V and 3 bases from J, with 16 bases between. Germline V lookup: CDR1 SNHLY, CDR2 FYNNEI. The CDR3 covers 16 residues. The full variable domain, its missing parts supplied by reference TRBV2 and TRBJ1-2, is EPEVTQTPSHQVTQMGQEVILRCVPISNHLYFYWYRQILGQKVEFLVSFYNNEISEKSEIFDDQFSVERPDGSNFTLKIRSTKLEDSAMYFCASSEFPRANDYGYTFGSGTRLTVV.

This clone was observed a single time. The chain recombines TRBV24-1 with TRBJ2-1, with TRBD2 matching 9 bases. Trimming cost V 7 bases and J 3 bases; bases outside gene matches: 9. The V gene's germline CDR1 is KGHDR and CDR2 SFDVKD. This CDR3 has 16 residues. This chain's CDR3 is CATSDHRLAVYNEQFF. The CDR3 DNA sequence: TGTGCCACCAGCGACCATAGACTAGCGGTCTACAATGAGCAGTTCTTC.

The chain combines TRBV7-3 with TRBJ2-1, with D unresolved. The V gene's germline CDR1 is SGHTA and CDR2 FQGTGA. V was cut by 5 bases and J by 1 base, with 9 bases left in between. The CDR3 extends over 14 amino acids. Written as DNA, the CDR3 is TGTGCCAGCAGCCCTGAGTGGTCCTACAATGAGCAGTTCTTC. Protein sequence: CASSPEWSYNEQFF.

The chain employs TRBV6-5 and TRBJ2-7, with D tentatively TRBD1 (6 bases). The CDR3 has 14 amino acids. The germline V gene encodes CDR1 MNHEY and CDR2 SVGAGI. The V end lost 6 bases, the J end lost 3 bases, and 15 bases lay between the germline ends. This CDR3 reads CASRPTGILYEQYF. In nucleotides, the CDR3 is TGTGCCAGCAGGCCCACAGGGATTCTCTACGAGCAGTACTTC.

This clone was seen just once. CDR3 DNA sequence: TGTGCCAGTAGTATAGTGGAGGGTTATGGCTACACCTTC. Protein: CASSIVEGYGYTF. This sequence joins TRBV19 and TRBJ1-2; D not resolved. With 1 base removed from V and 5 bases from J, the gap between germline ends came to 8 bases. CDR1 and CDR2 from the germline V gene are LNHDA and SQIVND (reference sequence). CDR3 size: 13 residues.

The chain employs TRBV20-1 and TRBJ1-5, with D perhaps matching TRBD1 (5 bases). This CDR3 spans 15 amino acids. Trimming pared 3 bases from V and 1 base from J, leaving 13 bases between. From germline, CDR1 is DFQATT and CDR2 SNEGSKA (reference sequence). The CDR3 is CSASPDRRSNQPQHF. CDR3 bases: TGCAGTGCTAGTCCTGACAGACGGAGCAATCAGCCCCAGCATTTT.

V is TRBV10-3 and J is TRBJ1-2, with TRBD1 matching over 7 bases. V shed 4 bases and J 1 base; nucleotides not matched to a gene: 0. Germline values: CDR1 ENHRY, CDR2 SYGVKD. The CDR3 is 13 residues long. The CDR3 loop reads CAISGDSNYGYTF. The CDR3 DNA sequence: TGTGCCATCAGTGGGGACAGTAACTATGGCTACACCTTC.